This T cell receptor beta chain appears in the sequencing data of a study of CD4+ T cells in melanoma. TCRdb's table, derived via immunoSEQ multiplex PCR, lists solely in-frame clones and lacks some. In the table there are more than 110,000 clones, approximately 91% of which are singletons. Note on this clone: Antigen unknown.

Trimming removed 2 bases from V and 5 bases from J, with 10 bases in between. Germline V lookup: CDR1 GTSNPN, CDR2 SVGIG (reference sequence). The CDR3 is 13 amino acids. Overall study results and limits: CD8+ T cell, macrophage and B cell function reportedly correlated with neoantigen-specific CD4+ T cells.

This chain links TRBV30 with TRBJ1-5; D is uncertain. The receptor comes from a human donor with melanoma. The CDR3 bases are TGTGCCTGGAGTCCGGGCTCTGATCAGCCCCAGCATTTT. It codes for CAWSPGSDQPQHF.